The TCR beta chain under discussion was sequenced for a study of T cells in Graves' hyperthyroidism and ophthalmopathy. Study results and limitations: In the blood, most expanded thyroid clonotypes above 0.001 appeared as well.

The CDR3 totals 15 residues. The V gene lost 3 bases and the J gene lost 0 bases, with 10 bases spanning the gap. Germline V gene sequence: CDR1 MNHNS, CDR2 SASEGT. Exclusion criteria comprised uncontrolled infection, other autoimmune disease, pregnancy or lactation. This clonotype was seen a few times. Its antigen is undetermined. The TCR beta CDR3 regions underwent amplification using RNA transcripts as the source. The TCR CDR3 was amplified in a first-round RT-PCR using the HTBI primer set. Each CDR3 protein is one row after TCRdb ran MiXCR on the multiplex PCR reads. The sample includes around 300,000 distinct CDR3 sequences, approximately 16% of them seen just once.

The source of this sequence is a woman aged 45-65 years with Graves' hyperthyroidism that later progressed to Graves' ophthalmopathy. V is TRBV6-1 and J is TRBJ2-3; tentative D call: TRBD2 (6 bases). The sample was blood. The CDR3 nucleotides read TGTGCCAGCAGTGACTCGGGGGAGAGCACAGATACGCAGTATTTT. Residues: CASSDSGESTDTQYF.